This TCR beta chain was sequenced in a study of blood T cell repertoires in COVID-19. In the study overall: Samples representing acute and convalescent COVID-19 were sourced from the United States, Italy and Spain. Sample material is recorded as cDNA or gDNA derived from T cells, B-cell-depleted T cells, or PBMCs.

The CDR3 loop spans 14 amino acids. Germline CDR1 and CDR2: MNHEY and SVGAGI. V lost 11 bases, J lost 4 bases, and 12 bases stayed unmatched. Original processing methods: Reference gene primers were amplified, and this amplification served to estimate nucleated cell counts. Profiled with immunoSEQ multiplex PCR; TCRdb holds only in-frame clones, not every one. D and trimming come from the DNA, and the V and J calls and clone size come from that table. The table shows hundreds of thousands of clones, with around 90% occurring only once. Input material: peripheral blood. The chain is built from TRBV6-5 and TRBJ2-5, with 8 bases aligning to TRBD1. This TCR derives from a man aged 55 to 70 who had recovered from COVID-19. CDR3 region: CAGDQGAWGETQYF. In nucleotides, the CDR3 is TGTGCCGGGGACCAGGGGGCATGGGGAGAGACCCAGTACTTC.